One and the same sample provided the 5 T cell receptor beta chains below, sequenced in a study of molecular identifiers for immune sequencing clone quantification. In TCRdb, the PCR reads were re-called with MiXCR into one record per CDR3 protein. Among some 41,000 distinct CDR3 sequences, about 24% were seen once, and the ten largest hold around 1%. Sample: naive CD8+ T cells from blood, with Jurkat cell RNA spiked in. Subset described: FACS-sorted CD8+CD4-CCR7+CD45RA+ naive T cells. These receptors were obtained from a human donor in good health. Some libraries in this study had Jurkat cell RNA spiked in.

As for this clonotype: The germline gene is not matched at one end of the junction; a read error may be the cause. This sequence joins TRBV11-2 and TRBJ2-1; D gene unclear. Looked up from germline, CDR1 is SGHAT and CDR2 is FQNNGV. The CDR3 totals 12 residues. The CDR3 protein is CASGLGRNERFF. The CDR3 region has the DNA TGTGCCAGCGGCTTAGGGCGGAATGAGCGGTTCTTC.

This clonotype was seen more than once but under ten times. V and J are TRBV27 and TRBJ1-5; the D gene is possibly TRBD1 (5 bases). The CDR3 length is 14 residues. The V gene's germline CDR1 is MNHEY and CDR2 SMNVEV (reference sequence). V lost 6 bases, J lost 5 bases, and 14 bases lay in between. CDR3 sequence (DNA): TGTGCCAGCAGCGCCAGCCAGGGCCATCAGCCCCAGCATTTT. The encoded protein is CASSASQGHQPQHF.

This clonotype was seen many times. CDR3 protein: CATRLEGGEQYF. CDR3 nucleotide sequence: TGTGCCACCCGGCTCGAGGGGGGCGAGCAGTACTTC. The rearrangement uses TRBV28 and TRBJ2-7, with D perhaps being TRBD1 or TRBD2 (6 bases each). CDR3 length equals 12 residues. Trimming removed 10 bases at V and 6 bases at J, with 16 bases between. CDR1 and CDR2 (germline): MDHEN, SYDVKM.

This clonotype was recorded at least ten times. V gene TRBV29-1 combines with J gene TRBJ2-7; D possibly matches TRBD1 or TRBD2 (5 bases each). The CDR3 length is 12 residues. Germline-derived CDR1 and CDR2 are SQVTM and ANQGSEA. V was trimmed by 4 bases and J by 0 bases, leaving 7 bases between them. The CDR3 is CSVVGVSYEQYF. CDR3 bases: TGCAGCGTTGTGGGGGTCTCCTACGAGCAGTACTTC.

This clonotype appeared many times. This sequence joins TRBV28 and TRBJ2-7, with D perhaps TRBD1 (5 bases). The CDR3 is 15 amino acids. Germline-derived CDR1 and CDR2 are MDHEN and SYDVKM. V lost 6 bases to trimming and J lost 2 bases, with 17 bases between them. The CDR3 coding sequence is TGTGCCAGCAGGAAGACCGCAGGGTTAGCCTACGAGCAGTACTTC. Translated, it gives CASRKTAGLAYEQYF.